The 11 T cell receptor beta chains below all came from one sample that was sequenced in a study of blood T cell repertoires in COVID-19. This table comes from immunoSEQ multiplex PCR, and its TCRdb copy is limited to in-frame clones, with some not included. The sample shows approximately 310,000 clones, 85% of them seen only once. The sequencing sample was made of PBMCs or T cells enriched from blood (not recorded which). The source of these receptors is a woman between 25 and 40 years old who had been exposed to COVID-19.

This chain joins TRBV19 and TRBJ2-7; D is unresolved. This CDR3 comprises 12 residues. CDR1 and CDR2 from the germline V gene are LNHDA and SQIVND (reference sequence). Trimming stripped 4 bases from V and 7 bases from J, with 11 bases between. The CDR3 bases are TGTGCCAGTAGTACCCGGAACAGAGAGCAGTACTTC. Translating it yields CASSTRNREQYF.

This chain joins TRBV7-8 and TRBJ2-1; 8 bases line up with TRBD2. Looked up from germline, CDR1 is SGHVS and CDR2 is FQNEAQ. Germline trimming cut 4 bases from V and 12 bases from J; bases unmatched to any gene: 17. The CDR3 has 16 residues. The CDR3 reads CASSSYLTFSGTWQFF. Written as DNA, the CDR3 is TGTGCCAGCAGCTCGTATCTTACCTTTAGCGGGACTTGGCAGTTCTTC.

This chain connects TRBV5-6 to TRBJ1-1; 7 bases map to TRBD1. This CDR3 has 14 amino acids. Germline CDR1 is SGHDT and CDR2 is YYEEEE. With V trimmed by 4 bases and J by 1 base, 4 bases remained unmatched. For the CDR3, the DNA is TGTGCCAGCAGCGCCTACAGGGGGAACACTGAAGCTTTCTTT. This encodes CASSAYRGNTEAFF. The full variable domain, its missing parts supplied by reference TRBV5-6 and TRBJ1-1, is DAGVTQSPTHLIKTRGQQVTLRCSPKSGHDTVSWYQQALGQGPQFIFQYYEEEERQRGNFPDRFSGHQFPNYSSELNVNALLLGDSALYLCASSAYRGNTEAFFGQGTRLTVV.

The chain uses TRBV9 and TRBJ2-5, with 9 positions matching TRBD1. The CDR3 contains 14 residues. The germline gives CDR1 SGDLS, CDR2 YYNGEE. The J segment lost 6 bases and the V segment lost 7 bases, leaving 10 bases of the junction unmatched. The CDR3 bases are TGTGCCAGCTCCGGGACAGGGATTCGTCAGACCCAGTACTTC. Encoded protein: CASSGTGIRQTQYF.

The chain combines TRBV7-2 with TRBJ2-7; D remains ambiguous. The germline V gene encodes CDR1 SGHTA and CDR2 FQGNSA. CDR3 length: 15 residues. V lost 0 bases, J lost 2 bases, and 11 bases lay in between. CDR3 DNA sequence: TGTGCCAGCAGCTTAGCGTTGGCAATAACCTACGAGCAGTACTTC. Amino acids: CASSLALAITYEQYF.

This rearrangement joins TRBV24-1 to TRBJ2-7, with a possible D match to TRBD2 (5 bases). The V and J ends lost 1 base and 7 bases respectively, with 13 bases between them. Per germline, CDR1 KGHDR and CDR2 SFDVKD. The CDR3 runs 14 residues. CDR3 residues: CATSDLARGTEQYF. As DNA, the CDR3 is TGTGCCACCAGTGATTTAGCCCGGGGTACGGAGCAGTACTTC.

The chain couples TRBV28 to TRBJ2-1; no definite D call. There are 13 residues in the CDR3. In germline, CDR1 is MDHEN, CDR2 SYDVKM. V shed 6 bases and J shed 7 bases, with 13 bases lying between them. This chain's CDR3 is CASSAPRRNEQFF. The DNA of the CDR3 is TGTGCCAGCAGCGCGCCTAGGAGAAATGAGCAGTTCTTC.

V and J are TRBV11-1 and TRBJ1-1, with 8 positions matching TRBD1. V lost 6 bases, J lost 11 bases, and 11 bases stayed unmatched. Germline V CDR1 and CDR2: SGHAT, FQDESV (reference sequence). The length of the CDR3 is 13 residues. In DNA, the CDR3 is TGTGCCAGCAGAACTAAGGACAGGGTAGAGGCTTTCTTT. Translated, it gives CASRTKDRVEAFF.

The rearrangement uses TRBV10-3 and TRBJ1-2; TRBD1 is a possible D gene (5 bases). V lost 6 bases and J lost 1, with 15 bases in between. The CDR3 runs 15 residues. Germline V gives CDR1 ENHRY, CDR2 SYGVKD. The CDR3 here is CAIREDRQGNYGYTF. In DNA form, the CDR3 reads TGTGCCATCAGGGAAGACCGTCAGGGTAACTATGGCTACACCTTC.

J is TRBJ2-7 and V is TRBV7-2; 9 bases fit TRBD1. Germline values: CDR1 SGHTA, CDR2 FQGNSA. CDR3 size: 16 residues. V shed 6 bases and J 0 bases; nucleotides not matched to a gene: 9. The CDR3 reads CASRIVPGQGSYEQYF. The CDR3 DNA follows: TGTGCCAGCAGGATTGTACCGGGACAGGGCTCCTACGAGCAGTACTTC.

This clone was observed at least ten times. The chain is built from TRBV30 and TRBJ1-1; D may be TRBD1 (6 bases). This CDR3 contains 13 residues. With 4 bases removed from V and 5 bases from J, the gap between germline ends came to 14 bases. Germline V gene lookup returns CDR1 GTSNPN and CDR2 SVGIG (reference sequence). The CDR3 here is CAWTWGLGTEAFF. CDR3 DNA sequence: TGTGCCTGGACATGGGGGCTGGGGACTGAAGCTTTCTTT.